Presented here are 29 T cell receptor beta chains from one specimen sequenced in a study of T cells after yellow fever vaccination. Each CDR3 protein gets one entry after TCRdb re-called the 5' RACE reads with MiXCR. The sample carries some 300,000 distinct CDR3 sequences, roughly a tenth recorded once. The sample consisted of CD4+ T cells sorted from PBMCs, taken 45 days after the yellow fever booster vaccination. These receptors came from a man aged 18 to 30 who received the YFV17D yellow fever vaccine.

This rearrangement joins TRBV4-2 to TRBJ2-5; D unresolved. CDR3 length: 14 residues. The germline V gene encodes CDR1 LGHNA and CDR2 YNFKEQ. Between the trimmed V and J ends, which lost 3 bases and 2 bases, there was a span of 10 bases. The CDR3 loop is CASSQDVVQETQYF. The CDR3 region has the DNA TGTGCCAGCAGCCAGGACGTCGTTCAAGAGACCCAGTACTTC.

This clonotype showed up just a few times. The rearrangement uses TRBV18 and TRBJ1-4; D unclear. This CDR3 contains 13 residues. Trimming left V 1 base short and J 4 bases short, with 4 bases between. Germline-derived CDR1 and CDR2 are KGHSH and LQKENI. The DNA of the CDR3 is TGTGCCAGCTCACCACGACTTAATGAAAAACTGTTTTTT. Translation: CASSPRLNEKLFF. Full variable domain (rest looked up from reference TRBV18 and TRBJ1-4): NAGVMQNPRHLVRRRGQEARLRCSPMKGHSHVYWYRQLPEEGLKFMVYLQKENIIDESGMPKERFSAEFPKEGPSILRIQQVVRGDSAAYFCASSPRLNEKLFFGSGTQLSVL.

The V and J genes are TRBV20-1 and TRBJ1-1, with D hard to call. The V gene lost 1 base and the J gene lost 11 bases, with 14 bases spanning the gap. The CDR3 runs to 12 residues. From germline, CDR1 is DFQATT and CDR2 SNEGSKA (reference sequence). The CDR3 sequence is CSARGPGRVAFF. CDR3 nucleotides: TGCAGTGCTAGAGGGCCAGGAAGAGTGGCTTTCTTT.

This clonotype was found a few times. The CDR3 DNA sequence: TGTGCCAGCTCCGACAGTAACACTGAAGCTTTCTTT. Its protein is CASSDSNTEAFF. The V gene is TRBV3-1, the J gene TRBJ1-1, with D possibly being TRBD1 (5 bases). The CDR3 is 12 residues long. Germline-derived CDR1 and CDR2 are LGHDT and YNNKEL (reference sequence). The ends were cut back, 8 bases at V and 2 bases at J, with 9 bases in the middle.

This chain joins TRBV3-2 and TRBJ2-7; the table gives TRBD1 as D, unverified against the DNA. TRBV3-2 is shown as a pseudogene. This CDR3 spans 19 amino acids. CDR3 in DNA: TGTGCCAGCAGCCAAAGAGACGGGCGAGAACACGGGGCCTACTACGAGCAGTACTTC. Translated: CASSQRDGREHGAYYEQYF.

Written as DNA, the CDR3 is TGTGCCAGCAGCTTCTTAGCGGGACTAGCTAACACAGATACGCAGTATTTT. Its protein product is CASSFLAGLANTDTQYF. The chain couples TRBV11-2 to TRBJ2-3, with 9 bases identical to TRBD2. Trimming at V came to 3 bases and at J to 2 bases, leaving 9 bases not matched to a gene. This CDR3 comprises 17 residues. Germline V gene data show CDR1 as SGHAT and CDR2 as FQNNGV.

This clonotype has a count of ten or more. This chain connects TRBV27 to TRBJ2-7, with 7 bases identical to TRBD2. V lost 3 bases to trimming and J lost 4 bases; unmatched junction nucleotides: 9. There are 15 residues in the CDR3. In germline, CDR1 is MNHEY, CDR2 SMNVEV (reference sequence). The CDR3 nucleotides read TGTGCCAGCAGTTTTGACACCGGGGGAGGGTACGAGCAGTACTTC. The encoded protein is CASSFDTGGGYEQYF.

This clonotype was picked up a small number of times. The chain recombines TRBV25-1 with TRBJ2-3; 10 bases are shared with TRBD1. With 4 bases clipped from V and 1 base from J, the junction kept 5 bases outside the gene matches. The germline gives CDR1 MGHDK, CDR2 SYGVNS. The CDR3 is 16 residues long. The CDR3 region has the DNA TGTGCCAGCAGTGCAAGACAGGGGGCTGGCACAGATACGCAGTATTTT. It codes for CASSARQGAGTDTQYF. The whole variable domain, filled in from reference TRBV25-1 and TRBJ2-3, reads EADIYQTPRYLVIGTGKKITLECSQTMGHDKMYWYQQDPGMELHLIHYSYGVNSTEKGDLSSESTVSRIRTEHFPLTLESARPSHTSQYLCASSARQGAGTDTQYFGPGTRLTVL.

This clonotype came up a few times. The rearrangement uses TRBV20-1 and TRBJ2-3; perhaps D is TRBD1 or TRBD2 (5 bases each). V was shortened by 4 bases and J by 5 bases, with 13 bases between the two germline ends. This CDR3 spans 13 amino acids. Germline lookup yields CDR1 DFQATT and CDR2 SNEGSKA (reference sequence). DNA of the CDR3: TGCAGTGCTATCTCCTGGGGGAAAGATACGCAGTATTTT. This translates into CSAISWGKDTQYF.

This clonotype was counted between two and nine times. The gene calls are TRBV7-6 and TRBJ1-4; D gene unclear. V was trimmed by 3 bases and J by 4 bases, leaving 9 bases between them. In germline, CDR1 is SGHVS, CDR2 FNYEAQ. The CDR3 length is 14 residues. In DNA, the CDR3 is TGTGCCAGCAGCTTGGGGTCCCATAATGAAAAACTGTTTTTT. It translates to CASSLGSHNEKLFF.

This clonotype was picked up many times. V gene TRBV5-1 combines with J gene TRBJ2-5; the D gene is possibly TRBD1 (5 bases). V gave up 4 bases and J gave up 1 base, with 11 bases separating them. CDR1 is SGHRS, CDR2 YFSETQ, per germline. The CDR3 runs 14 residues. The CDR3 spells CASSKGHVQETQYF. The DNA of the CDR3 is TGCGCCAGCAGCAAAGGACACGTCCAAGAGACCCAGTACTTC.

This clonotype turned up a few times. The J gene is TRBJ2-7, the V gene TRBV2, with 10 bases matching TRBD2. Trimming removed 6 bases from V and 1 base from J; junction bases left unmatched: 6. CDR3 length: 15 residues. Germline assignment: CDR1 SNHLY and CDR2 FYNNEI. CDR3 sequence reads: CASRRTSGGSYEQYF. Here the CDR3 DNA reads TGTGCCAGCAGGCGGACTAGCGGAGGTTCCTACGAGCAGTACTTC.

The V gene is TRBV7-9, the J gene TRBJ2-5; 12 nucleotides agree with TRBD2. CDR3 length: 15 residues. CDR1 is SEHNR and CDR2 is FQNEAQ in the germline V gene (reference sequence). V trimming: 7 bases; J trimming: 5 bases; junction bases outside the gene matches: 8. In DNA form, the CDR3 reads TGTGCCAGCACCAGACTAGCGGGGGTTGGGGAGACCCAGTACTTC. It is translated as CASTRLAGVGETQYF. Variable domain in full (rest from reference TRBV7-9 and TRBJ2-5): DTGVSQNPRHKITKRGQNVTFRCDPISEHNRLYWYRQTLGQGPEFLTYFQNEAQLEKSRLLSDRFSAERPKGSFSTLEIQRTEQGDSAMYLCASTRLAGVGETQYFGPGTRLLVL.

The CDR3 is CASSLGTRSNEQFF. The CDR3 DNA is TGTGCCAGCAGCTTAGGGACTAGAAGCAATGAGCAGTTCTTC. The V gene is TRBV7-2, the J gene TRBJ2-1; 7 bases agree with TRBD2. Germline CDR1 SGHTA, CDR2 FQGNSA. The CDR3 is 14 amino acids. V was pared by 1 base and J by 6 bases, with 3 bases of the junction left unmatched.

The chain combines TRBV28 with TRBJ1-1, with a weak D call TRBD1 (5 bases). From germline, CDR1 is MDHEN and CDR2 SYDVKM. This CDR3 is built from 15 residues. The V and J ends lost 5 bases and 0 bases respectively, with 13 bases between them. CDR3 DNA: TGTGCCAGCAGTCCGGGAAAGGGGATGAACACTGAAGCTTTCTTT. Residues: CASSPGKGMNTEAFF.

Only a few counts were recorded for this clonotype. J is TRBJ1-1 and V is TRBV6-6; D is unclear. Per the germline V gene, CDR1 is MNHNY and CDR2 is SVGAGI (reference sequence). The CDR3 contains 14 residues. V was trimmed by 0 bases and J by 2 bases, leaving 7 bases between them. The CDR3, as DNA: TGTGCCAGCAGTTACTCAAACAGCAACACTGAAGCTTTCTTT. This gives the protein CASSYSNSNTEAFF.

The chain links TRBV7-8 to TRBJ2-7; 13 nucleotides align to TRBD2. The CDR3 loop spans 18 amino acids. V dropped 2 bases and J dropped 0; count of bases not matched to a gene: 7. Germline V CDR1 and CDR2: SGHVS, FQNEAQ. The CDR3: CASSLQTSGGPSSYEQYV. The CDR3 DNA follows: TGTGCCAGCAGCTTACAGACTAGCGGGGGGCCGAGCTCCTACGAGCAGTACGTC.

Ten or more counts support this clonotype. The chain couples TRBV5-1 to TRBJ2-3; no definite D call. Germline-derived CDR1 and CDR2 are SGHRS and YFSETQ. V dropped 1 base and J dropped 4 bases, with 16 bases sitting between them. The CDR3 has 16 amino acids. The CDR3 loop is CASSLLGGPVADTQYF. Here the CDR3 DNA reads TGCGCCAGCAGCTTGTTGGGTGGTCCCGTAGCAGATACGCAGTATTTT.

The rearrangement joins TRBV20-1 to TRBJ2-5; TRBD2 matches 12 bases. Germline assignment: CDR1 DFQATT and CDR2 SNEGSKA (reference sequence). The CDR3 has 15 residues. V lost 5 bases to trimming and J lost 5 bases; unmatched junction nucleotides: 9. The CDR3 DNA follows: TGCAGTGCTCCCGGACTAGCGGGGTTGCTGGAGACCCAGTACTTC. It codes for CSAPGLAGLLETQYF.

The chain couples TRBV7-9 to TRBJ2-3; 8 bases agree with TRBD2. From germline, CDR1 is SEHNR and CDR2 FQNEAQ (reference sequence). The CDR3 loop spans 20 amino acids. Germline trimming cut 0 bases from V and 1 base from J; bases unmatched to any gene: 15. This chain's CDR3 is CASSLALLAGPEGGTDTQYF. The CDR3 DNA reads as TGTGCCAGCAGCTTAGCGCTATTAGCGGGGCCGGAGGGAGGCACAGATACGCAGTATTTT.

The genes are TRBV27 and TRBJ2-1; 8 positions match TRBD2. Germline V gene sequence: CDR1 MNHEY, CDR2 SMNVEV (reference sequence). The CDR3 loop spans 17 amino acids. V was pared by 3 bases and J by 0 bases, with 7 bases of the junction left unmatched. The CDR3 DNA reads TGTGCCAGCAGTTTTATTCGGGGGGGACGCTCCTACAATGAGCAGTTCTTC. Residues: CASSFIRGGRSYNEQFF.

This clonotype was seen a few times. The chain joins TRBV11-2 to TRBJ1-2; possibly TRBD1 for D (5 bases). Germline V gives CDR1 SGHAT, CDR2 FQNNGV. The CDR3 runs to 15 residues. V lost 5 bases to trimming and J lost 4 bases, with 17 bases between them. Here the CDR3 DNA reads TGTGCCAGCAGCCCATCGGGGGTCTGGGGCTATGGCTACACCTTC. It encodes CASSPSGVWGYGYTF.

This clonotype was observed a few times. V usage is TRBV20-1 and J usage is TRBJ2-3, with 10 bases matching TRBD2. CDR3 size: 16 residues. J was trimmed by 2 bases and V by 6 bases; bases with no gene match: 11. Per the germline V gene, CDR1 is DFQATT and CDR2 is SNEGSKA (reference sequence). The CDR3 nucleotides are TGCAGTGCCACCCCTATTCTAGCGGGGGTCACAGATACGCAGTATTTT. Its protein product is CSATPILAGVTDTQYF.

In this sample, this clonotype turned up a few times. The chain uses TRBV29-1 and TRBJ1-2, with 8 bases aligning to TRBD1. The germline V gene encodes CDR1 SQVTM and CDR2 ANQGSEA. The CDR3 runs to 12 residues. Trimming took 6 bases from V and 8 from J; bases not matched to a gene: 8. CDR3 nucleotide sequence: TGCAGCGTAGCCGGACAGGGCGAAGGCTACACCTTC. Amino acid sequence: CSVAGQGEGYTF.

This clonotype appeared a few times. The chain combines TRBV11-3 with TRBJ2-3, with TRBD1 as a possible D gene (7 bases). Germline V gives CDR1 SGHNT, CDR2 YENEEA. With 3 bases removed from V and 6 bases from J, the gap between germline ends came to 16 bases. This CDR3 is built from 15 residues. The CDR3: CASSFRGGGFDTQYF. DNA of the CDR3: TGTGCCAGCAGCTTCAGAGGAGGGGGCTTTGATACGCAGTATTTT.

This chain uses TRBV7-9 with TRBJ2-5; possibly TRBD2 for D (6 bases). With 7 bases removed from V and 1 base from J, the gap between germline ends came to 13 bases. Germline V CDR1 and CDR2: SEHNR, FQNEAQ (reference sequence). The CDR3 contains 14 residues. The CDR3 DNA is TGTGCCAGCACCATAGCGGAGGCCCAAGAGACCCAGTACTTC. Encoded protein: CASTIAEAQETQYF.

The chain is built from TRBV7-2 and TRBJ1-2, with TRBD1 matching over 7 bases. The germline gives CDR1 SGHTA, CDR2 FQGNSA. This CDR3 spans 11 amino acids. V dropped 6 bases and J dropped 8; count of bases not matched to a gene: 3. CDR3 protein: CASSQGGGYTF. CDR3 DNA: TGTGCCAGCAGTCAGGGGGGAGGCTACACCTTC.

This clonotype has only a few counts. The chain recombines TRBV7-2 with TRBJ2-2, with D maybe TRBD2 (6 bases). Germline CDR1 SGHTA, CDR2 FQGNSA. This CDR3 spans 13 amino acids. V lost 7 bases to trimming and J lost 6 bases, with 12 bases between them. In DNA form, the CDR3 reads TGTGCCAGCATGACTAGTTTCTCCGGGGAGCTGTTTTTT. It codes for CASMTSFSGELFF.

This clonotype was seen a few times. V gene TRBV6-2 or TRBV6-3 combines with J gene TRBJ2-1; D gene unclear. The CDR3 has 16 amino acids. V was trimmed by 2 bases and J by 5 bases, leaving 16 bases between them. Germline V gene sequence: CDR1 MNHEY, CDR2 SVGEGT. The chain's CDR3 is CASSYVRARMNNEQFF. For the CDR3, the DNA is TGTGCCAGCAGTTACGTTCGAGCTCGCATGAACAATGAGCAGTTCTTC.